A selection of T cell receptor beta chains follows, all from one sample in a study of T cells in Graves' hyperthyroidism and ophthalmopathy. TCRdb passed the multiplex PCR reads through MiXCR, listing each CDR3 protein once. The sample gives about 400,000 distinct CDR3 sequences, roughly 15% of which show up once; roughly a fifth is in the top ten. Sequences were obtained from blood. These receptors all come from a woman aged 60-75 years with Graves' ophthalmopathy. CDR3s include the opening cysteine and the closing phenylalanine or tryptophan. A D gene is named only where the DNA matches it firmly. Rows may omit the clone size; those that give it use once, few, many or a size class.

>TRBJ2-7|many|TRBV2|-
TGTGCCAGTGCTGAGACGGAAAGTTCTCGCTACGAGCAGTACTTC
CASAETESSRYEQYF
>TRBJ2-7|few|TRBV29-1|-
TGCAGCGTCCAAGGCGTGGTCTCCTACGAGCAGTACTTC
CSVQGVVSYEQYF
>TRBJ2-1|-|TRBV5-1|TRBD2
TGCGCCAGCAGCTTGGAGGTGCGGGGGAGCTCCTACAATGAGCAGTTCTTC
CASSLEVRGSSYNEQFF
>TRBJ2-5|-|TRBV10-3|TRBD2
TGTGCCAGACTAGCGGCCCCCCAAGAGACCCAGTACTTC
CARLAAPQETQYF
>TRBJ2-4|many|TRBV11-2|-
TGTGCCAGCAGCTTAGATTCAGGGGCGACCAAAAACATTCAGTACTTC
CASSLDSGATKNIQYF
>TRBJ2-1|-|TRBV4-1|TRBD2
TGCGCCAGCAGCCAAGAGGTGACTAGCGGGGGGGGGAATGAGCAGTTCTTC
CASSQEVTSGGGNEQFF
>TRBJ1-5|few|TRBV6-2/TRBV6-3|-
TGTGCCAGCAGTTACCGGACACGTCTTGCGAGTCAGCCCCAGCATTTT
CASSYRTRLASQPQHF
>TRBJ2-3|many|TRBV2|TRBD2
TGTGCCAGCGGTAGACTAGCGGGAAACACAGATACGCAGTATTTT
CASGRLAGNTDTQYF
>TRBJ2-7|many|TRBV6-1|TRBD2
TGTGCCAGCAGCCGTGGGGGTAGCGGGAGGGCCAACGTCAACGAGCAGTACTTC
CASSRGGSGRANVNEQYF
>TRBJ2-3|many|TRBV2|TRBD1
TGTGCCAGCAGTGCGCGGGACAGGACATCTTCTAGCACAGATACGCAGTATTTT
CASSARDRTSSSTDTQYF
>TRBJ1-2|many|TRBV4-2|-
TGTGCCAGCAGCCGACAGGAAAGGGACTATGGCTACACCTTC
CASSRQERDYGYTF
>TRBJ2-7|many|TRBV7-9|TRBD1
TGTGCCAGCAGCCCTACTCCGGGACAGGGCTCCTACGAGCAGTACTTC
CASSPTPGQGSYEQYF
>TRBJ1-1|few|TRBV19|-
TGTGCCAGTAGCGGTACCCGGAACACTGAAGCTTTCTTT
CASSGTRNTEAFF
>TRBJ2-2|-|TRBV6-1|-
TGTGCCACAGGAGGCTACACGAACACCGGGGAGCTGTTTTTT
CATGGYTNTGELFF
>TRBJ2-1|few|TRBV18|-
TGTGCCAGCTCACCTGCAGGGCTTGCACGTAATGAGCAGTTCTTC
CASSPAGLARNEQFF
>TRBJ2-7|-|TRBV6-5|TRBD1
TGTGCCAGCAGTTACTTTCGGGACAGTCCTACGGAGCAGTACTTC
CASSYFRDSPTEQYF
>TRBJ1-1|many|TRBV18|-
TGTGCCAGCGCAGGGTCCCTTACCGCAATGAACACTGAAGCTTTCTTT
CASAGSLTAMNTEAFF
>TRBJ2-3|few|TRBV29-1|-
TGCAGCGTTGTTGGCGAGACTGTTCTCCGAACCCTAGATACGCAGTATTTT
CSVVGETVLRTLDTQYF
>TRBJ1-3|-|TRBV7-8|-
TGTGCCAGCAGACTAGGAAACACCATATATTTT
CASRLGNTIYF
>TRBJ1-6|many|TRBV28|TRBD1
TGTGCCAGCAGTGTCGCCTCTATAGGGGGCGCATCTTCACCCCTCCACTTT
CASSVASIGGASSPLHF
>TRBJ2-1|many|TRBV7-9|-
TGTGCCAGCAGCCCAGCGGACAATGAGCAGTTCTTC
CASSPADNEQFF
>TRBJ2-7|few|TRBV4-1|TRBD2
TGCGCCAGCACTCGACTAGCGGGAGAAGGCGAGCAGTACTTC
CASTRLAGEGEQYF
>TRBJ1-1|many|TRBV12-3/TRBV12-4|TRBD1
TGTGCCAGCATCGGACAGGGGGTGGGCACTGAAGCTTTCTTT
CASIGQGVGTEAFF
>TRBJ1-5|few|TRBV4-2|-
TGTGCCAGCAGCCAAGAACGGGGTCAGCCCCAGCATTTT
CASSQERGQPQHF
>TRBJ1-1|-|TRBV30|-
TGTGCCTGGAAGGAGCGCGAAGCTTTCTTT
CAWKEREAFF
>TRBJ2-3|few|TRBV5-1|TRBD2
TGCGCCAGCAGCGGCGCCGGGACTAGCGCAGATACGCAGTATTTT
CASSGAGTSADTQYF
>TRBJ2-3|-|TRBV5-1|-
TGCGCCAGCAGCCGCGAAGGGCCGGCCCTTAGTTTTGGAGATACGCAGTATTTT
CASSREGPALSFGDTQYF
>TRBJ1-5|-|TRBV3-1|-
TGTGCCAGCAGCCAAGATGGGCAGAGGTATCAGCCCCAGCATTTT
CASSQDGQRYQPQHF
>TRBJ2-1|many|TRBV5-1|-
TGCGCCAGCAGCCTACGGAACAGCGCGTCCTACAATGAGCAGTTCTTC
CASSLRNSASYNEQFF
>TRBJ2-7|few|TRBV30|-
TGTGCCTGGAGCCACAGGCTCGAGCAGTACTTC
CAWSHRLEQYF
>TRBJ2-1|few|TRBV29-1|-
TGCAGCGCCTGCGGCATCGGCCAAGGAGGAGATGAGCAGTTCTTC
CSACGIGQGGDEQFF
>TRBJ1-3|-|TRBV12-3/TRBV12-4|TRBD1
TGTGCCAGCAGTCGGGGACAGGGCTCTGGAAACACCATATATTTT
CASSRGQGSGNTIYF
>TRBJ2-1|-|TRBV29-1|-
TGCAGCGTTCCGTGGGGGGCGGTCAATGAGCAGTTCTTC
CSVPWGAVNEQFF
>TRBJ2-5|many|TRBV30|TRBD1
TGTGCCTGGGGGAACAGGGGAGAGACCCAGTACTTC
CAWGNRGETQYF
>TRBJ2-1|-|TRBV28|TRBD2
TGTGCCAGCAGATTCTCTAGCGGACCCTACAATGAGCAGTTCTTC
CASRFSSGPYNEQFF
>TRBJ2-7|-|TRBV20-1|-
TGCAGTGCCCGCCCGAGGGGGAGTTACAAGCAGTACTTC
CSARPRGSYKQYF
>TRBJ2-3|-|TRBV12-3/TRBV12-4|-
TGTGCCAGCAGTTTAGTAGGTAGCGGACCATATACGCAGTATTTT
CASSLVGSGPYTQYF
>TRBJ1-4|many|TRBV2|-
TGTGCCAGCAGTCCCGAAGTGGATGAAAAACTGTTTTTT
CASSPEVDEKLFF
>TRBJ1-2|many|TRBV28|-
TGTGCCAGCAGTTTGTTACGTAACTATGGCTACACCTTC
CASSLLRNYGYTF
>TRBJ2-1|many|TRBV2|TRBD2
TGTGCCAGCACCCAAAGGTCGGGAGGGTACGATGAGCAGTTCTTC
CASTQRSGGYDEQFF
>TRBJ2-3|-|TRBV18|TRBD2
TGTGCCAGCTCACCACCCAATGGACTAGCGGGAGAGACAGATACGCAGTATTTT
CASSPPNGLAGETDTQYF
>TRBJ2-4|many|TRBV3-1|-
TGTGCCAGCAGCCAAGAGGGGGCTGTAGCCAAAAACATTCAGTACTTC
CASSQEGAVAKNIQYF
>TRBJ2-3|many|TRBV14|-
TGTGCCAGCAGCCAAGTTAAGTTTACGCAGTATTTT
CASSQVKFTQYF
>TRBJ2-3|many|TRBV5-1|TRBD2
TGCGCCAGCAGCTCCCCTAGCGGGAGGGTAGATACGCAGTATTTT
CASSSPSGRVDTQYF
>TRBJ2-1|-|TRBV6-1|TRBD2
TGTGCCAGCACTTTACTAGCGGCACCGGGGAGTGAGCAGTTCTTC
CASTLLAAPGSEQFF
>TRBJ2-7|many|TRBV30|-
TGTGCCTGGAATCGACAGGCTGGCGAGCAGTACTTC
CAWNRQAGEQYF
>TRBJ2-3|many|TRBV10-3|-
TGTGCCACCGTTCTGACCTTCGGGGCAGATACGCAGTATTTT
CATVLTFGADTQYF
>TRBJ2-7|many|TRBV28|TRBD1
TGTGCCAGCAGTTCTCAGACAGGGGGCTACGAGCAGTACTTC
CASSSQTGGYEQYF
>TRBJ2-6|few|TRBV3-1|-
TGTGCCAGCAGCCAAGCACCCTTAAGCTCTGGGGCCAACGTCCTGACTTTC
CASSQAPLSSGANVLTF
>TRBJ2-3|many|TRBV10-3|-
TGTGCCATCAGTGAGTATACAGCTCAGACAGATACGCAGTATTTT
CAISEYTAQTDTQYF
>TRBJ2-7|-|TRBV27|TRBD2
TGTGCCAGCAGTGGACTAGCGGGAGGGCCGGGGTACGAGCAGTACTTC
CASSGLAGGPGYEQYF